This T cell receptor beta chain was profiled in a study of radiotherapy plus CTLA-4 blockade in lung cancer. Assay used: immunoSEQ multiplex PCR; TCRdb lists only in-frame clones, some missing. The repertoire includes some 60,000 clones, about 72% of them detected once, and roughly 3.1% sits in the top ten. Germline V gene sequence: CDR1 MDHEN, CDR2 SYDVKM. The V gene lost 6 bases and the J gene lost 6 bases, with 18 bases spanning the gap. The CDR3 is made up of 15 amino acids. The source material was peripheral blood, sampled from a patient treated with radiotherapy plus ipilimumab. The genes are TRBV28 and TRBJ1-5; the D gene is possibly TRBD1 (6 bases). The origin of this receptor is a human donor with non-small cell lung cancer who had a complete response to radiotherapy plus ipilimumab. Here the CDR3 reads CASRPWTEKGQPQHF. CDR3 nucleotide sequence: TGTGCCAGCAGACCTTGGACAGAAAAGGGTCAGCCCCAGCATTTT.